The next 17 T cell receptor beta chains were all read from a single sample in a study of blood T cell repertoires in COVID-19 (dated by TCRdb to 2019 to 2021). The library was produced with the immunoSEQ multiplex PCR assay. What TCRdb holds here is the immuneACCESS table cut down to in-frame rearrangements. Part of the clones is not present; checked against another copy, under half of the missing clones reflect an unresolved V gene, and the others are unexplained. Present in this sample are 150,000 to 200,000 clones, around 80% of which were seen just once. The top ten clonotypes cover around 6.8% of the sample. Sequenced: peripheral blood. The source of these receptors is a human donor in a cohort sampled during active COVID-19.

The genes are TRBV19 and TRBJ2-6; TRBD1 agrees at 7 bases. The CDR3 is 17 amino acids. Germline V gene lookup returns CDR1 LNHDA and CDR2 SQIVND (reference sequence). The V gene end was trimmed by 5 bases and the J gene end by 2 bases; junction bases not matched to a gene: 9. The CDR3 DNA follows: TGTGCCAGTAGTCATCCGGGACAGACAGCTGGGGCCAACGTCCTGACTTTC. It encodes CASSHPGQTAGANVLTF.

This chain connects TRBV6-6 to TRBJ1-5, with TRBD1 matching over 7 bases. Germline trimming cut 6 bases from V and 5 bases from J; bases unmatched to any gene: 10. Germline V lookup: CDR1 MNHNY, CDR2 SVGAGI (reference sequence). The CDR3 has 15 amino acids. Here the CDR3 DNA reads TGTGCCAGCAGCCCCGACAGGGAGGTTCATCAGCCCCAGCATTTT. Protein: CASSPDREVHQPQHF.

The rearrangement uses TRBV27 and TRBJ2-1, with 7 bases that match TRBD2. The CDR3 has 15 residues. V was pared by 2 bases and J by 2 bases, with 3 bases of the junction left unmatched. Germline V gene data show CDR1 as MNHEY and CDR2 as SMNVEV (reference sequence). The CDR3 region is CASSLERGAYNEQFF. The CDR3 DNA sequence: TGTGCCAGCAGTTTAGAGCGGGGCGCCTACAATGAGCAGTTCTTC.

The CDR3 DNA sequence: TGTGCCAGCAGCCCGGGCGTGGAGGGCTATGGCTACACCTTC. This sequence encodes CASSPGVEGYGYTF. The chain couples TRBV7-9 to TRBJ1-2; D is undetermined. Germline V gene data show CDR1 as SEHNR and CDR2 as FQNEAQ (reference sequence). V shed 5 bases and J shed 4 bases, with 14 bases lying between them. This CDR3 is built from 14 residues.

The chain carries TRBV5-1 and TRBJ1-1, with D possibly being TRBD1 (5 bases). The germline gives CDR1 SGHRS, CDR2 YFSETQ. The V end was cut by 4 bases, the J end by 5 bases, with 12 bases between. This CDR3 spans 13 amino acids. This CDR3 reads CASSAFGGTEAFF. The CDR3 DNA reads TGCGCCAGCAGCGCTTTCGGGGGTACTGAAGCTTTCTTT.

This sequence joins TRBV7-8 and TRBJ2-6; D not certain. The CDR3 consists of 13 residues. CDR1 and CDR2 from the germline V gene are SGHVS and FQNEAQ. The V and J ends lost 5 bases and 3 bases respectively, with 5 bases between them. The CDR3 nucleotides read TGTGCCAGCAGCGCGAATGGGGCCAACGTCCTGACTTTC. Translated, it gives CASSANGANVLTF. Filled out from reference TRBV7-8 and TRBJ2-6, the complete variable domain reads GAGVSQSPRYKVAKRGQDVALRCDPISGHVSLFWYQQALGQGPEFLTYFQNEAQLDKSGLPSDRFFAERPEGSVSTLKIQRTQQEDSAVYLCASSANGANVLTFGAGSRLTVL.

CDR3 sequence: CASSYNTDLAELFF. The CDR3 nucleotides read TGTGCCAGCAGCTATAATACCGACTTGGCGGAACTGTTTTTT. The genes are TRBV7-9 and TRBJ1-4; D remains ambiguous. Trimming cost V 4 bases and J 12 bases, with 18 bases left between them. Per germline, CDR1 SEHNR and CDR2 FQNEAQ (reference sequence). The CDR3 covers 14 residues. Supplemented by reference TRBV7-9 and TRBJ1-4, the full variable domain reads DTGVSQNPRHKITKRGQNVTFRCDPISEHNRLYWYRQTLGQGPEFLTYFQNEAQLEKSRLLSDRFSAERPKGSFSTLEIQRTEQGDSAMYLCASSYNTDLAELFFGSGTQLSVL.

The rearrangement uses TRBV24-1 and TRBJ2-2, with D perhaps TRBD1 (5 bases). The CDR3 is 13 residues long. From germline, CDR1 is KGHDR and CDR2 SFDVKD. V was trimmed by 7 bases and J by 7 bases, leaving 12 bases between them. This CDR3 is CATRDTRDGELFF. The DNA for the CDR3 is TGTGCCACCAGGGACACCAGGGACGGGGAGCTGTTTTTT.

V and J are TRBV7-9 and TRBJ2-1; TRBD2 agrees at 12 bases. Losses at the gene ends were 8 bases for V and 3 bases for J; bases not matched to a gene: 5. The CDR3 contains 15 residues. CDR1 and CDR2 (germline): SEHNR, FQNEAQ (reference sequence). The CDR3 sequence: CASGQTSGGYNEQFF. The CDR3 DNA reads TGTGCCAGCGGCCAGACTAGCGGGGGCTACAATGAGCAGTTCTTC.

V and J are TRBV9 and TRBJ1-3; 7 bases are shared with TRBD1. In germline, CDR1 is SGDLS, CDR2 YYNGEE. Unmatched junction bases numbered 10, after V lost 4 bases and J lost 0 bases. The CDR3 spans 17 residues. This CDR3 reads CASSPGQVTYSGNTIYF. CDR3 nucleotide sequence: TGTGCCAGCAGCCCAGGACAGGTCACCTACTCTGGAAACACCATATATTTT.

This sequence joins TRBV27 and TRBJ1-2; TRBD1 matches 10 bases. The length of the CDR3 is 14 residues. The trim removed 5 bases at V and 5 bases at J, leaving 5 bases unmatched. Germline values: CDR1 MNHEY, CDR2 SMNVEV (reference sequence). The CDR3 here is CASSDGDRGYGYTF. For the CDR3, the DNA is TGTGCCAGCAGTGATGGGGACAGGGGTTATGGCTACACCTTC.

In this sample, this clone turned up a few times. The chain combines TRBV5-5 with TRBJ2-7; 12 nucleotides agree with TRBD1. There are 16 residues in the CDR3. Germline lookup yields CDR1 SGHKS and CDR2 YYEKEE (reference sequence). With V trimmed by 4 bases and J by 4 bases, 9 bases remained unmatched. CDR3 in amino acids: CASSGTVGQGAYEQYF. The CDR3 region has the DNA TGTGCCAGCAGCGGAACCGTGGGACAGGGGGCGTACGAGCAGTACTTC.

The chain combines TRBV10-3 with TRBJ2-7; weak D call: TRBD1 (6 bases). The V and J ends lost 5 bases and 0 bases respectively, with 14 bases between them. Germline values: CDR1 ENHRY, CDR2 SYGVKD. This CDR3 is 15 amino acids long. The chain's CDR3 is CAISSGHASSYEQYF. The CDR3 DNA is TGTGCCATCAGTTCGGGACACGCGAGCTCCTACGAGCAGTACTTC.

This clone was seen just once. The chain couples TRBV2 to TRBJ2-1; TRBD2 matches at 7 bases. The CDR3 spans 15 residues. CDR1 and CDR2 from the germline V gene are SNHLY and FYNNEI. V gave up 4 bases and J gave up 9 bases; unmatched junction bases: 12. The CDR3, as DNA: TGTGCCAGCAGTGCCCGGACTAGTTCGGGCAGTGAGCAGTTCTTC. Its protein is CASSARTSSGSEQFF.

The V and J genes are TRBV3-1 (or the pseudogene TRBV3-2) and TRBJ2-6, with TRBD2 identical over 9 bases. CDR3 length: 20 amino acids. V lost 4 bases to trimming and J lost 0 bases; unmatched junction nucleotides: 13. Germline V gene sequence: CDR1 LGHDT, CDR2 YNNKEL (reference sequence). CDR3 sequence: CASSPSGTSLWSSGANVLTF. In DNA, the CDR3 is TGTGCCAGCAGCCCCTCCGGGACTAGCCTCTGGAGCTCTGGGGCCAACGTCCTGACTTTC.

V and J are TRBV10-1 and TRBJ2-2, with D uncertain. Germline values: CDR1 WNHNN, CDR2 SYGVQD (reference sequence). The CDR3 contains 13 residues. V was pared by 2 bases and J by 7 bases, with 8 bases between. The CDR3 nucleotides are TGCGCCAGCAGTGAGCCCGCGGACGGGGAGCTGTTTTTT. Its protein is CASSEPADGELFF.

The chain couples TRBV5-8 to TRBJ1-1; perhaps TRBD1 as D (6 bases). With 2 bases removed from V and 1 base from J, the gap between germline ends came to 15 bases. CDR3 length: 16 residues. CDR1 is SGHTS, CDR2 YDEGEE, per germline. CDR3 sequence (DNA): TGTGCCAGCAGCTTCTACGTGGGGGCTTCGAACACTGAAGCTTTCTTT. It codes for CASSFYVGASNTEAFF.